These 20 T cell receptor beta chains were all obtained from the same sample, sequenced in a study of shared clonotypes between healthy human individuals. Terminally differentiated effector memory CD45RA+ cells were excluded from the naive CD8 cells, which were CD45RO-negative and positively selected for CCR7. Clones were sequenced by immunoSEQ multiplex PCR, and TCRdb holds only the in-frame ones, with some missing. Among around 580,000 clones listed, nearly 98% were seen once. Specimen: naive CD8+ T cells sorted from blood. The receptors come from a man aged 25-45 years in good health.

The rearrangement uses TRBV29-1 and TRBJ2-3, with D perhaps TRBD1 (5 bases). CDR1 and CDR2 from the germline V gene are SQVTM and ANQGSEA. This CDR3 spans 12 amino acids. V was pared by 3 bases and J by 6 bases, with 10 bases between. CDR3 protein: CSVDARVDTQYF. The CDR3 DNA reads TGCAGCGTTGATGCCAGGGTCGATACGCAGTATTTT.

The genes are TRBV5-1 and TRBJ2-7; possibly TRBD1 for D (5 bases). The CDR3 spans 15 residues. CDR1 and CDR2 (germline): SGHRS, YFSETQ. Deletions cut 2 bases from V and 0 bases from J, with 12 bases between. The CDR3 DNA is TGCGCCAGCAGCTTTCGCTGGGGCTCCTCCTACGAGCAGTACTTC. It is translated as CASSFRWGSSYEQYF.

The chain links TRBV27 to TRBJ1-2; TRBD1 aligns across 7 bases. After removal of 2 bases from V and 4 bases from J, the junction contained 1 base not matched to a gene. Germline V lookup: CDR1 MNHEY, CDR2 SMNVEV (reference sequence). The CDR3 has 13 amino acids. CDR3 region: CASSLPGGYGYTF. CDR3 coding DNA: TGTGCCAGCAGTTTACCAGGGGGCTATGGCTACACCTTC.

This sequence joins TRBV5-6 and TRBJ2-1, with 9 positions matching TRBD1. CDR1 and CDR2 from the germline V gene are SGHDT and YYEEEE. With 3 bases clipped from V and 7 bases from J, the junction kept 5 bases outside the gene matches. The CDR3 sequence is 14 residues long. The CDR3 protein is CASSSGQGENEQFF. The CDR3 region has the DNA TGTGCCAGCAGCTCGGGACAGGGTGAAAATGAGCAGTTCTTC.

V and J are TRBV18 and TRBJ2-7; 7 nucleotides align to TRBD1. CDR3 length equals 16 residues. Germline V lookup: CDR1 KGHSH, CDR2 LQKENI. The V gene end was trimmed by 2 bases and the J gene end by 2 bases; junction bases not matched to a gene: 9. CDR3 in DNA: TGTGCCAGCTCACCATCACCGGGACAGAGTACCTACGAGCAGTACTTC. Protein product: CASSPSPGQSTYEQYF. Using reference TRBV18 and TRBJ2-7 for the parts outside the CDR3, the full variable domain is NAGVMQNPRHLVRRRGQEARLRCSPMKGHSHVYWYRQLPEEGLKFMVYLQKENIIDESGMPKERFSAEFPKEGPSILRIQQVVRGDSAAYFCASSPSPGQSTYEQYFGPGTRLTVT.

This rearrangement joins TRBV7-3 to TRBJ2-6; D tentatively fits TRBD1 or TRBD2 (5 bases each). The CDR3 contains 15 residues. Germline V gene data show CDR1 as SGHTA and CDR2 as FQGTGA. V was cut by 5 bases and J by 3 bases, with 11 bases left in between. In DNA, the CDR3 is TGTGCCAGCAGCCCCCTTGGGGGTGGGGCCAACGTCCTGACTTTC. As protein: CASSPLGGGANVLTF.

V and J are TRBV7-8 and TRBJ2-7, with TRBD2 identical over 12 bases. J was trimmed by 4 bases and V by 5 bases; bases with no gene match: 9. From germline, CDR1 is SGHVS and CDR2 FQNEAQ. The CDR3 has 16 residues. The CDR3 here is CASSPQTSGSFYEQYF. The CDR3 DNA reads as TGTGCCAGCAGCCCCCAGACTAGCGGGAGTTTTTACGAGCAGTACTTC.

The J gene is TRBJ2-3, the V gene TRBV5-1, with D perhaps being TRBD1 or TRBD2 (5 bases each). V gave up 0 bases and J gave up 2 bases, with 10 bases separating them. The CDR3 extends over 15 amino acids. Per germline, CDR1 SGHRS and CDR2 YFSETQ. The CDR3 coding sequence is TGCGCCAGCAGCTTGGTGGGGGTCTACACAGATACGCAGTATTTT. Protein: CASSLVGVYTDTQYF.

The CDR3 loop reads CASSGPIHNEQFF. Here the CDR3 DNA reads TGTGCCAGCAGCGGCCCGATCCACAATGAGCAGTTCTTC. This rearrangement joins TRBV5-5 to TRBJ2-1; D remains unclear. The CDR3 is 13 amino acids. Trimming took off 4 bases at V and 5 bases at J, with 10 bases between the two ends. Looked up from germline, CDR1 is SGHKS and CDR2 is YYEKEE (reference sequence).

The gene calls are TRBV11-2 and TRBJ1-1; D is unresolved. V lost 1 base, J lost 1 base, and 10 bases lay in between. This CDR3 is 15 amino acids long. The germline gives CDR1 SGHAT, CDR2 FQNNGV. The CDR3 sequence is CASSLALGTNTEAFF. CDR3 sequence (DNA): TGTGCCAGCAGCTTAGCTCTGGGTACGAACACTGAAGCTTTCTTT.

A note on this clone: Other DNA sequences from this sample encode an identical CDR3 as well. The chain links TRBV7-9 to TRBJ2-7; the D gene is possibly TRBD1 (6 bases). Germline CDR1 and CDR2: SEHNR and FQNEAQ (reference sequence). The CDR3 runs 13 residues. The V gene lost 3 bases and the J gene lost 0 bases, with 6 bases spanning the gap. The chain's CDR3 is CASSFRGSYEQYF. The CDR3 DNA reads TGTGCCAGCAGCTTCAGGGGCTCCTACGAGCAGTACTTC. Using reference TRBV7-9 and TRBJ2-7 for the parts outside the CDR3, the full variable domain is DTGVSQNPRHKITKRGQNVTFRCDPISEHNRLYWYRQTLGQGPEFLTYFQNEAQLEKSRLLSDRFSAERPKGSFSTLEIQRTEQGDSAMYLCASSFRGSYEQYFGPGTRLTVT.

CDR3 protein: CASSVVEDTEAFF. CDR3 in DNA: TGTGCCAGCAGCGTAGTGGAAGACACTGAAGCTTTCTTT. This rearrangement joins TRBV9 to TRBJ1-1; the D is unclear. The V and J ends lost 0 bases and 3 bases respectively, with 6 bases between them. This CDR3 spans 13 amino acids. Germline CDR1 and CDR2: SGDLS and YYNGEE. Drawing the rest from reference TRBV9 and TRBJ1-1, the complete variable domain is DSGVTQTPKHLITATGQRVTLRCSPRSGDLSVYWYQQSLDQGLQFLIQYYNGEERAKGNILERFSAQQFPDLHSELNLSSLELGDSALYFCASSVVEDTEAFFGQGTRLTVV.

The CDR3 is CASSARTGEPNYGYTF. In DNA form, the CDR3 reads TGTGCCAGCAGCGCGAGGACAGGGGAACCAAACTATGGCTACACCTTC. The chain uses TRBV9 and TRBJ1-2, with 9 bases lining up with TRBD1. V trimming: 3 bases; J trimming: 2 bases; junction bases outside the gene matches: 8. The CDR3 loop spans 16 amino acids. CDR1 is SGDLS and CDR2 is YYNGEE in the germline V gene.

The rearrangement links TRBV7-6 to TRBJ2-7; TRBD2 aligns across 8 bases. Looked up from germline, CDR1 is SGHVS and CDR2 is FNYEAQ. The trim removed 4 bases at V and 0 bases at J, leaving 8 bases unmatched. There are 16 residues in the CDR3. The CDR3 region has the DNA TGTGCCAGCAGCTCCGAACTAGCGGCAAGCTCCTACGAGCAGTACTTC. This sequence encodes CASSSELAASSYEQYF. The variable domain in full, completed from reference TRBV7-6 and TRBJ2-7, reads GAGVSQSPRYKVTKRGQDVALRCDPISGHVSLYWYRQALGQGPEFLTYFNYEAQQDKSGLPNDRFSAERPEGSISTLTIQRTEQRDSAMYRCASSSELAASSYEQYFGPGTRLTVT.

The V and J genes are TRBV5-4 and TRBJ2-2, with 13 bases aligning to TRBD2. The CDR3 is 19 residues long. Germline CDR1 and CDR2: SGHNT and YYREEE (reference sequence). V shed 4 bases and J 6 bases; nucleotides not matched to a gene: 15. This CDR3 is CASSAGLAGVFSSAGELFF. The CDR3 nucleotides read TGTGCCAGCAGCGCCGGACTAGCGGGAGTCTTTTCGTCGGCCGGGGAGCTGTTTTTT.

The chain couples TRBV27 to TRBJ2-7; TRBD1 matches 8 bases. The junction had 8 bases not matched to a gene; V was cut back by 5 bases and J by 5 bases. This CDR3 contains 14 residues. Germline V gene lookup returns CDR1 MNHEY and CDR2 SMNVEV (reference sequence). The CDR3 DNA reads TGTGCCAGCAGTAATGCAGGGGGCAGAAACGAGCAGTACTTC. This encodes CASSNAGGRNEQYF.

This chain connects TRBV27 to TRBJ2-7, with 9 bases lining up with TRBD1. CDR1 is MNHEY and CDR2 is SMNVEV in the germline V gene (reference sequence). The CDR3 runs 15 residues. Trimming removed 5 bases from V and 3 bases from J; junction bases left unmatched: 8. CDR3 region: CASSHGTGIDYEQYF. The CDR3, as DNA: TGTGCCAGCAGTCACGGGACAGGGATTGACTACGAGCAGTACTTC.

About this clone: The same CDR3 also results from other DNA sequences found in this sample. This rearrangement joins TRBV5-1 to TRBJ2-7, with TRBD1 matching over 8 bases. The CDR3 has 14 amino acids. The trim removed 1 base at V and 2 bases at J, leaving 2 bases unmatched. CDR1 and CDR2 (germline): SGHRS, YFSETQ. For the CDR3, the DNA is TGCGCCAGCAGCTTGAAACAGGGGGCCTACGAGCAGTACTTC. Amino acid sequence: CASSLKQGAYEQYF.

The V gene is TRBV6-5, the J gene TRBJ2-5; perhaps TRBD1 as D (6 bases). The CDR3 covers 14 residues. V was shortened by 7 bases and J by 2 bases, with 14 bases between the two germline ends. Germline V gene lookup returns CDR1 MNHEY and CDR2 SVGAGI. The DNA for the CDR3 is TGTGCCAGCAATTCCGGACAGTTACAAGAGACCCAGTACTTC. It specifies CASNSGQLQETQYF.

The V call is TRBV9, the J call TRBJ1-2; D remains unclear. The germline gives CDR1 SGDLS, CDR2 YYNGEE. V was pared by 1 base and J by 2 bases, with 9 bases between. This CDR3 comprises 14 residues. The CDR3 nucleotides read TGTGCCAGCAGCGTAACCGGGAAAAACTATGGCTACACCTTC. Translating gives CASSVTGKNYGYTF.